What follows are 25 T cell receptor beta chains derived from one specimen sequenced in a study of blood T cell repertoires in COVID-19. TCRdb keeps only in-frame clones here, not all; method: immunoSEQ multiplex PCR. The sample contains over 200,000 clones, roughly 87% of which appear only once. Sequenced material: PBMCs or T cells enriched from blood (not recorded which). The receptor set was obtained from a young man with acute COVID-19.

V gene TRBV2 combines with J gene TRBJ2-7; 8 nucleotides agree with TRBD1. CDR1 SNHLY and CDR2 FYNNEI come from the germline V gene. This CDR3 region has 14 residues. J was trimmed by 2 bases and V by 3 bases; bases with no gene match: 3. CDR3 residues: CASSEGQVAYEQYF. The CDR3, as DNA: TGTGCCAGCAGTGAGGGACAGGTAGCCTACGAGCAGTACTTC.

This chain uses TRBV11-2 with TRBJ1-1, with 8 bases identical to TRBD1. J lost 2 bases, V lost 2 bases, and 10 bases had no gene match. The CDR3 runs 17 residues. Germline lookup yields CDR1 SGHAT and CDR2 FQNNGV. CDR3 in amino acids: CASSLTHGTGANTEAFF. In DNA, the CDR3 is TGTGCCAGCAGCTTAACTCACGGGACAGGAGCAAACACTGAAGCTTTCTTT.

The chain's CDR3 is CASSTQGATEAFF. The CDR3 DNA follows: TGTGCCAGTAGTACCCAGGGGGCCACTGAAGCTTTCTTT. The chain is built from TRBV19 and TRBJ1-1, with 8 bases matching TRBD1. The junction had 2 bases not matched to a gene; V was cut back by 4 bases and J by 4 bases. Germline lookup yields CDR1 LNHDA and CDR2 SQIVND (reference sequence). The CDR3 sequence is 13 residues long.

CDR3 in DNA: TGTGCCAGCAGCAAACAGGGGACCTTAAAAGAGACCCAGTACTTC. Protein: CASSKQGTLKETQYF. The rearrangement uses TRBV2 and TRBJ2-5; 7 positions agree with TRBD1. J was trimmed by 3 bases and V by 6 bases; bases with no gene match: 10. The V gene's germline CDR1 is SNHLY and CDR2 FYNNEI. This CDR3 comprises 15 residues.

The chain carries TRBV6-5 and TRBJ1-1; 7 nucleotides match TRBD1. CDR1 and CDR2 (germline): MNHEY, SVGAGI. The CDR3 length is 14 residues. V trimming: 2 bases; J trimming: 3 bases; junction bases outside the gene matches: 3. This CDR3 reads CASSYRTGDTEAFF. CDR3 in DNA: TGTGCCAGCAGTTACAGGACAGGCGACACTGAAGCTTTCTTT.

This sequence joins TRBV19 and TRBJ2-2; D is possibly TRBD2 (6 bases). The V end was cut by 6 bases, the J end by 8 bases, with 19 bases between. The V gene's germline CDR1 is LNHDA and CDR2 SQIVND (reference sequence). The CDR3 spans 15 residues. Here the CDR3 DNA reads TGTGCCAGTAGCCAAGGGACTTTCGCCACGGGGGAGCTGTTTTTT. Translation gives CASSQGTFATGELFF.

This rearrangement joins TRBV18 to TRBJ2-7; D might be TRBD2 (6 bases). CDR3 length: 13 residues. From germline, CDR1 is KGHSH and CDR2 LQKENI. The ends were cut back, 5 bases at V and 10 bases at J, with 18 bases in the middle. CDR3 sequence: CASSSITIGGQYF. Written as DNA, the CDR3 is TGTGCCAGCTCATCCATCACCATCGGGGGACAGTACTTC.

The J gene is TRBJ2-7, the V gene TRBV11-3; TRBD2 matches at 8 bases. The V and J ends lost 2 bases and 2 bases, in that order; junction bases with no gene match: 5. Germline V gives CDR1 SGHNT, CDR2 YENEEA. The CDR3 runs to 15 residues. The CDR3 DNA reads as TGTGCCAGCAGCTTATGGACGGGAGGGCCCTACGAGCAGTACTTC. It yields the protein CASSLWTGGPYEQYF.

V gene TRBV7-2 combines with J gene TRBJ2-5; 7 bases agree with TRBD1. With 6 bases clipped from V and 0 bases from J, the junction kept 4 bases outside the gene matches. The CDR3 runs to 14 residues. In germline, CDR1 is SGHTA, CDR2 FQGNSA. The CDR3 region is CASRGDSYQETQYF. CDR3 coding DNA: TGTGCCAGCAGGGGGGACAGTTACCAAGAGACCCAGTACTTC.

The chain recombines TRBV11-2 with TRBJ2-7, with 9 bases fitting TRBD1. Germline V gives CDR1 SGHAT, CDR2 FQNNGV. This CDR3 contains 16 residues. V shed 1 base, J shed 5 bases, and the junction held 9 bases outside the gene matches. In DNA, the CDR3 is TGTGCCAGCAGCTTAGTCATGGGACAGGGCAGCCACGAGCAGTACTTC. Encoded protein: CASSLVMGQGSHEQYF.

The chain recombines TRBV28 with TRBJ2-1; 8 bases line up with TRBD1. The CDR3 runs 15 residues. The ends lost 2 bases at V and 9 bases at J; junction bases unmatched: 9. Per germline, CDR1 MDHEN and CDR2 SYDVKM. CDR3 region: CASSLVGQARGEQFF. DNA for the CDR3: TGTGCCAGCAGTTTAGTGGGACAGGCCAGGGGTGAGCAGTTCTTC. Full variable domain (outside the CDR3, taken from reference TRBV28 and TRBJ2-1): DVKVTQSSRYLVKRTGEKVFLECVQDMDHENMFWYRQDPGLGLRLIYFSYDVKMKEKGDIPEGYSVSREKKERFSLILESASTNQTSMYLCASSLVGQARGEQFFGPGTRLTVL.

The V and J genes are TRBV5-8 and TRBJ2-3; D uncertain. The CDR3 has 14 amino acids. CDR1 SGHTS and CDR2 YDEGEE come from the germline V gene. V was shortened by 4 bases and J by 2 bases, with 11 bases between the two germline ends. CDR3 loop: CASSPTHITDTQYF. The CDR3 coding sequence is TGTGCCAGCAGCCCGACACATATCACAGATACGCAGTATTTT.

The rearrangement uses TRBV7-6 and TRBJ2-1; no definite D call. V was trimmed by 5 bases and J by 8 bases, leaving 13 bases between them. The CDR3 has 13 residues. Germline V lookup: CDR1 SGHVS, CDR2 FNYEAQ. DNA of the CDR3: TGTGCCAGCAGCGCCATTCAGTTCGATGAGCAGTTCTTC. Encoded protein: CASSAIQFDEQFF.

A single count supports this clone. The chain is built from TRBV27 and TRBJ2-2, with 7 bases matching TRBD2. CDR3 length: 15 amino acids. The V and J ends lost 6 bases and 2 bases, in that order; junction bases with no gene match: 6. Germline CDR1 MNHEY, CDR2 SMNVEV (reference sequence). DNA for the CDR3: TGTGCCAGCAGAGTACTAGCGCTAAACACCGGGGAGCTGTTTTTT. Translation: CASRVLALNTGELFF.

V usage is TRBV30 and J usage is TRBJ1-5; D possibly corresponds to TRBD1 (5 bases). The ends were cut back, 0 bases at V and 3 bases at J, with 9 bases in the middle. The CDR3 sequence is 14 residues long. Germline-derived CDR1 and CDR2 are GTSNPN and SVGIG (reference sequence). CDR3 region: CAWSVRGVNQPQHF. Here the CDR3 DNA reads TGTGCCTGGAGTGTTCGGGGGGTCAATCAGCCCCAGCATTTT.

The DNA for the CDR3 is TGCGCCAGCAGGCCCCCCGGACAGGGTAATGGAAACACCATATATTTT. Encoded protein: CASRPPGQGNGNTIYF. The gene calls are TRBV5-1 and TRBJ1-3; 8 bases match TRBD1. With V trimmed by 5 bases and J by 3 bases, 10 bases remained unmatched. CDR1 is SGHRS and CDR2 is YFSETQ in the germline V gene. There are 16 residues in the CDR3.

Here the CDR3 reads CAWSGLRGDEQFF. CDR3 in DNA: TGTGCCTGGAGTGGGCTCCGAGGCGATGAGCAGTTCTTC. The chain has TRBV30 and TRBJ2-1; D not resolved. The V and J ends lost 1 base and 8 bases respectively, with 12 bases between them. CDR1 GTSNPN and CDR2 SVGIG come from the germline V gene (reference sequence). This CDR3 has 13 amino acids. Full variable domain (remainder filled in from reference TRBV30 and TRBJ2-1): SQTIHQWPATLVQPVGSPLSLECTVEGTSNPNLYWYRQAAGRGLQLLFYSVGIGQISSEVPQNLSASRPQDRQFILSSKKLLLSDSGFYLCAWSGLRGDEQFFGPGTRLTVL.

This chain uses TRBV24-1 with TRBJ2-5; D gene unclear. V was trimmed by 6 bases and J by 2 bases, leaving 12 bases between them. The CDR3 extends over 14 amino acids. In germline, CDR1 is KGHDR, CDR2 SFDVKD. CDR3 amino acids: CATSSALDQETQYF. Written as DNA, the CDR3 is TGTGCCACCAGTAGCGCGTTAGATCAAGAGACCCAGTACTTC.

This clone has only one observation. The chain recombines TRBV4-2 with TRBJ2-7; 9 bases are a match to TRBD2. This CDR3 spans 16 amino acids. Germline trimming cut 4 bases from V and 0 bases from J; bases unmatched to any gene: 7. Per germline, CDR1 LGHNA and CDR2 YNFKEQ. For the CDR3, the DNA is TGTGCCAGCAGCCCCCGTAGCGGGGGTAACTCCTACGAGCAGTACTTC. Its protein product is CASSPRSGGNSYEQYF.

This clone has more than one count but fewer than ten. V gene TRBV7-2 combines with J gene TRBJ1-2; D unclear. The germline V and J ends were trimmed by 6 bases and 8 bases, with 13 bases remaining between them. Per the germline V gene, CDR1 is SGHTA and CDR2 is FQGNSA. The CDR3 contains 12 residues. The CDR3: CASSFKVEGYTF. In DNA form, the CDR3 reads TGTGCCAGCAGTTTTAAGGTGGAGGGCTACACCTTC.

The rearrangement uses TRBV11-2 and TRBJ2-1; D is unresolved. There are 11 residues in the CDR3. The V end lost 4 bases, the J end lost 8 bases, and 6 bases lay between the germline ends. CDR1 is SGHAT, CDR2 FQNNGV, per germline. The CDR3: CASSSSHEQFF. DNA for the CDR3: TGTGCCAGCAGCTCTTCTCATGAGCAGTTCTTC. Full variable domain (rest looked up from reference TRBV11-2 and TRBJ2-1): EAGVAQSPRYKIIEKRQSVAFWCNPISGHATLYWYQQILGQGPKLLIQFQNNGVVDDSQLPKDRFSAERLKGVDSTLKIQPAKLEDSAVYLCASSSSHEQFFGPGTRLTVL.

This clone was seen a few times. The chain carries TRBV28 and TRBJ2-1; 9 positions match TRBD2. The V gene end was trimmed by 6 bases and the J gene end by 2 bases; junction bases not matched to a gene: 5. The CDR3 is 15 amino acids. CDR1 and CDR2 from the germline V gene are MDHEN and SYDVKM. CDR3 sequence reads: CASSTTSGPYNEQFF. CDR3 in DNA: TGTGCCAGCAGCACTACTAGCGGGCCCTACAATGAGCAGTTCTTC.

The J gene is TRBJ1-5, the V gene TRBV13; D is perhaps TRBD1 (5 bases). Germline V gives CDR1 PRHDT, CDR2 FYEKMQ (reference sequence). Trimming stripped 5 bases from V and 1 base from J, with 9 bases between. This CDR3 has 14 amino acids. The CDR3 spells CASSTRQSNQPQHF. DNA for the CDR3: TGTGCCAGCAGCACCCGACAGAGCAATCAGCCCCAGCATTTT.

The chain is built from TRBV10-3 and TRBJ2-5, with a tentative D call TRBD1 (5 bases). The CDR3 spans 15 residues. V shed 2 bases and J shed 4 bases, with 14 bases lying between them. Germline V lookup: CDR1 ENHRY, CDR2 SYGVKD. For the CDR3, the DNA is TGTGCCATCAGTGAGCAGGGCTCTCGAGGAGAGACCCAGTACTTC. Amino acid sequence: CAISEQGSRGETQYF.

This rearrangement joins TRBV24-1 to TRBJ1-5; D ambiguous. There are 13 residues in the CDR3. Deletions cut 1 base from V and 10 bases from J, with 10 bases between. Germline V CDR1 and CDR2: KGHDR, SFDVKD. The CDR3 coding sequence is TGTGCCACCAGTGATTTCGGGGTGGGACCCCAGCATTTT. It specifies CATSDFGVGPQHF.